The 32 T cell receptor beta chains below come from one sample, sequenced in a study of beta chain features in type 1 diabetes. Their antigens are not known. The isolated RNA, all of it, was reverse transcribed, so expressed TCRB transcripts were what got sequenced. The data were produced by immunoSEQ multiplex PCR, yet TCRdb's version contains in-frame clones alone and is incomplete. The sample records around 130,000 clones, roughly 10% being singletons. Overall study findings and caveats: In every one of the four CD4+ subsets, TCRB CDR3s were moderately but significantly shorter in Type 1 diabetes patients.

The sequencing input was central memory CD4+ T cells from blood. These receptors originate from a man aged 25 to 40 with type 1 diabetes.

There are many counts of this clone. The gene calls are TRBV5-1 and TRBJ1-1; D is unclear. The germline V and J ends were trimmed by 0 bases and 1 base, with 10 bases remaining between them. The germline gives CDR1 SGHRS, CDR2 YFSETQ. The CDR3 has 15 residues. This CDR3 is CASSLVLGGNTEAFF. CDR3 sequence (DNA): TGCGCCAGCAGCTTGGTACTTGGAGGGAACACTGAAGCTTTCTTT. The variable domain in full, completed from reference TRBV5-1 and TRBJ1-1, reads KAGVTQTPRYLIKTRGQQVTLSCSPISGHRSVSWYQQTPGQGLQFLFEYFSETQRNKGNFPGRFSGRQFSNSRSEMNVSTLELGDSALYLCASSLVLGGNTEAFFGQGTRLTVV.

This sequence joins TRBV6-6 and TRBJ2-2; D may be TRBD1 (5 bases). V was shortened by 7 bases and J by 5 bases, with 8 bases between the two germline ends. The germline V gene encodes CDR1 MNHNY and CDR2 SVGAGI (reference sequence). This CDR3 is built from 12 residues. CDR3 coding DNA: TGTGCCAGCAAAGGGGTAACCGGGGAGCTGTTTTTT. Translation: CASKGVTGELFF.

This sequence joins TRBV6-5 and TRBJ2-7; possible D gene TRBD2, 6 bases. Germline assignment: CDR1 MNHEY and CDR2 SVGAGI. V shed 11 bases and J shed 4 bases, with 18 bases lying between them. The CDR3 length is 13 residues. CDR3 sequence (DNA): TGTGCCTCCAGAGGAGGGGATTGGTACGAGCAGTACTTC. Translated: CASRGGDWYEQYF.

This clone was seen a few times. The rearrangement uses TRBV25-1 and TRBJ2-5; D not resolved. V lost 2 bases, J lost 6 bases, and 4 bases lay in between. The germline CDR1 and CDR2 sequences are MGHDK and SYGVNS. The CDR3 loop spans 11 amino acids. The CDR3 region has the DNA TGTGCCAGCAGTGAAGTAAAGACCCAGTACTTC. Its protein is CASSEVKTQYF.

This chain connects TRBV5-8 to TRBJ2-2; weak D call: TRBD2 (6 bases). The CDR3 extends over 14 amino acids. V was clipped by 0 bases and J by 4 bases, with 7 bases between them. CDR1 is SGHTS and CDR2 is YDEGEE in the germline V gene. CDR3: CASSLAGSTGELFF. CDR3 nucleotides: TGTGCCAGCAGCTTGGCCGGGAGCACCGGGGAGCTGTTTTTT.

This clone was seen a handful of times. Other DNA sequences in the same sample also yield this CDR3. The rearrangement links TRBV15 to TRBJ2-3; no clear D gene. V lost 1 base to trimming and J lost 4 bases, with 3 bases between them. CDR1 LNHNV and CDR2 YYDKDF come from the germline V gene (reference sequence). The CDR3 sequence is 12 residues long. The CDR3 sequence is CATSRAADTQYF. CDR3 sequence (DNA): TGTGCCACCAGCAGAGCTGCAGATACGCAGTATTTT.

J is TRBJ2-1 and V is TRBV7-8; D unclear. The CDR3 is 11 residues long. V shed 7 bases and J shed 10 bases, with 11 bases lying between them. The germline V gene encodes CDR1 SGHVS and CDR2 FQNEAQ. The DNA for the CDR3 is TGTGCCAGCAACTCGCTAGGAGAGCAGTTCTTC. Its protein is CASNSLGEQFF.

This clone has only a few counts. The chain recombines TRBV4-1 with TRBJ2-1, with a tentative D call TRBD1 (5 bases). The CDR3 sequence is 16 residues long. CDR1 MGHRA and CDR2 YSYEKL come from the germline V gene. Trimming removed 0 bases at V and 6 bases at J, with 15 bases between. The CDR3 region has the DNA TGCGCCAGCAGCCAAGAAGGGGCCGCAGCTGGCAATGAGCAGTTCTTC. Amino acid sequence: CASSQEGAAAGNEQFF.

V usage is TRBV10-3 and J usage is TRBJ1-3; 7 bases agree with TRBD1. In germline, CDR1 is ENHRY, CDR2 SYGVKD. The CDR3 runs 13 residues. With 11 bases clipped from V and 8 bases from J, the junction kept 12 bases outside the gene matches. The CDR3 here is CALSRGQGDTIYF. DNA for the CDR3: TGTGCCCTATCAAGGGGGCAGGGGGACACCATATATTTT.

The chain recombines TRBV2 with TRBJ1-5, with D unclear. The CDR3 length is 16 residues. CDR1 and CDR2 from the germline V gene are SNHLY and FYNNEI. V was clipped by 5 bases and J by 7 bases, with 21 bases between them. Here the CDR3 reads CASSTGVGRPGQPQHF. The CDR3 coding sequence is TGTGCCAGCAGTACTGGGGTAGGGAGGCCAGGCCAGCCCCAGCATTTT. Looking up the rest from reference TRBV2 and TRBJ1-5 gives the full variable domain: EPEVTQTPSHQVTQMGQEVILRCVPISNHLYFYWYRQILGQKVEFLVSFYNNEISEKSEIFDDQFSVERPDGSNFTLKIRSTKLEDSAMYFCASSTGVGRPGQPQHFGDGTRLSIL.

V gene TRBV10-3 combines with J gene TRBJ2-3, with TRBD2 as a possible D gene (5 bases). The germline V gene encodes CDR1 ENHRY and CDR2 SYGVKD. V shed 4 bases and J shed 4 bases, with 9 bases lying between them. This CDR3 comprises 13 residues. CDR3 loop: CAISGRGSDTQYF. The CDR3 DNA is TGTGCCATCAGTGGACGGGGATCAGATACGCAGTATTTT.

There are a few counts of this clone. This chain connects TRBV7-3 to TRBJ2-1, with 7 bases aligning to TRBD2. The CDR3 runs 14 residues. CDR1 is SGHTA, CDR2 FQGTGA, per germline. V dropped 3 bases and J dropped 7; count of bases not matched to a gene: 6. DNA for the CDR3: TGTGCCAGCAGCTTTACCGGGGGGAGGAATGAGCAGTTCTTC. Translating it yields CASSFTGGRNEQFF. Complete variable domain (other parts from reference TRBV7-3 and TRBJ2-1): GAGVSQTPSNKVTEKGKYVELRCDPISGHTALYWYRQSLGQGPEFLIYFQGTGAADDSGLPNDRFFAVRPEGSVSTLKIQRTERGDSAVYLCASSFTGGRNEQFFGPGTRLTVL.

This clone was counted once. This chain joins TRBV10-3 and TRBJ1-1; perhaps TRBD1 as D (5 bases). The V end lost 3 bases, the J end lost 2 bases, and 13 bases lay between the germline ends. CDR1 ENHRY and CDR2 SYGVKD come from the germline V gene. This CDR3 contains 15 residues. The CDR3, as DNA: TGTGCCATCAGTGACGAGACAGCTATAAACACTGAAGCTTTCTTT. Its protein is CAISDETAINTEAFF.

The chain joins TRBV9 to TRBJ2-2; 9 bases align to TRBD1. With V trimmed by 5 bases and J by 4 bases, 9 bases remained unmatched. This CDR3 has 16 amino acids. Germline loops: CDR1 SGDLS, CDR2 YYNGEE. The CDR3 DNA is TGTGCCAGCAGAAAAACAGGGGGCGCTGGCACCGGGGAGCTGTTTTTT. It translates to CASRKTGGAGTGELFF.

J is TRBJ1-5 and V is TRBV15; the D gene is possibly TRBD1 (6 bases). The CDR3 sequence is 16 residues long. Germline V gene lookup returns CDR1 LNHNV and CDR2 YYDKDF (reference sequence). V lost 2 bases and J lost 4, with 15 bases in between. This CDR3 reads CATSRSGRGPNQPQHF. CDR3 sequence (DNA): TGTGCCACCAGCAGATCAGGCAGGGGTCCGAATCAGCCCCAGCATTTT.

This clone was seen at least ten times. The CDR3 DNA sequence: TGTGCCAGCAGTGGGGACTTCTACGAGCAGTACTTC. Its translation is CASSGDFYEQYF. This chain uses TRBV9 with TRBJ2-7; a weak D match, TRBD2 (6 bases). The V end lost 5 bases, the J end lost 3 bases, and 9 bases lay between the germline ends. This CDR3 has 12 amino acids. Per germline, CDR1 SGDLS and CDR2 YYNGEE.

The rearrangement joins TRBV28 to TRBJ1-2; D unresolved. CDR3 size: 13 residues. Trimming shortened V by 1 base and J by 3 bases, and 6 bases separated the two germline ends. CDR1 MDHEN and CDR2 SYDVKM come from the germline V gene. The CDR3 is CASSLSTDYGYTF. Written as DNA, the CDR3 is TGTGCCAGCAGTTTATCTACGGACTATGGCTACACCTTC.

This clone was counted between two and nine times. At one of its ends the junction is not consistent with the germline gene, which may arise from a read error. This chain uses TRBV7-2 with TRBJ1-2, with D possibly matching TRBD1 (6 bases). This CDR3 region has 12 residues. Germline-derived CDR1 and CDR2 are SGHTA and FQGNSA. This chain's CDR3 is CASSPIDRFLSF. In nucleotides, the CDR3 is TGTGCCAGCAGCCCCATCGACAGGTTCCTCTCATTC.

This clone has ten or more counts. This sequence joins TRBV4-3 and TRBJ1-2; D remains ambiguous. CDR1 and CDR2 from the germline V gene are LGHNA and YSLEER. V lost 0 bases and J 3 bases, leaving 14 bases between the germline ends. The CDR3 spans 16 residues. The CDR3 sequence is CASSQDWRDLDYGYTF. The CDR3 bases are TGCGCCAGCAGCCAAGATTGGAGGGATCTTGACTATGGCTACACCTTC.

The chain combines TRBV28 with TRBJ1-2, with D hard to call. Per germline, CDR1 MDHEN and CDR2 SYDVKM. The CDR3 spans 13 residues. V was pared by 1 base and J by 2 bases, with 5 bases between. The CDR3 region is CASSLSRNYGYTF. CDR3 nucleotides: TGTGCCAGCAGTTTATCGCGGAACTATGGCTACACCTTC.

The V gene is TRBV5-1, the J gene TRBJ2-1; D uncertain. The CDR3 sequence is 14 residues long. V was shortened by 0 bases and J by 4 bases, with 8 bases between the two germline ends. Germline CDR1 and CDR2: SGHRS and YFSETQ. The CDR3 nucleotides are TGCGCCAGCAGCTTGGGAGAGCTGTACAATGAGCAGTTCTTC. Protein product: CASSLGELYNEQFF.

With regard to this clone: A much larger clonotype is one base distant, so this may be a read error. J is TRBJ2-3 and V is TRBV7-2, with unresolved D. V was shortened by 4 bases and J by 1 base, with 6 bases between the two germline ends. CDR1 and CDR2 (germline): SGHTA, FQGNSA. The CDR3 has 13 residues. DNA of the CDR3: TGTGCCAGCAGCTCCCAGGGCACAGATACGCAGTATTTT. It codes for CASSSQGTDTQYF.

A few counts support this clone. This chain links TRBV9 with TRBJ2-5, with D maybe TRBD2 (5 bases). The germline V gene encodes CDR1 SGDLS and CDR2 YYNGEE. Trimming cost V 0 bases and J 7 bases, with 13 bases left between them. This CDR3 comprises 14 residues. The CDR3 nucleotides read TGTGCCAGCAGCGTAGTCCCGACTAAAGGGACCCAGTACTTC. It specifies CASSVVPTKGTQYF.

The chain has TRBV7-9 and TRBJ2-7, with no clear D. The length of the CDR3 is 12 residues. Per the germline V gene, CDR1 is SEHNR and CDR2 is FQNEAQ (reference sequence). Trimming shortened V by 7 bases and J by 6 bases, and 13 bases separated the two germline ends. CDR3 region: CASTSQVGEQYF. DNA for the CDR3: TGTGCCAGCACTTCCCAGGTCGGCGAGCAGTACTTC.

Many counts were recorded for this clone. J is TRBJ2-7 and V is TRBV18, with D tentatively TRBD2 (6 bases). The germline V gene has CDR1 KGHSH and CDR2 LQKENI. Trimming stripped 2 bases from V and 5 bases from J, with 13 bases between. The CDR3 has 14 residues. CDR3 in amino acids: CASSPVGEDHEQYF. In nucleotides, the CDR3 is TGTGCCAGCTCACCAGTAGGGGAGGACCACGAGCAGTACTTC.

The rearrangement joins TRBV7-2 to TRBJ1-5; maybe TRBD1 (6 bases). The germline V gene has CDR1 SGHTA and CDR2 FQGNSA. The V end was cut by 2 bases, the J end by 3 bases, with 11 bases between. This CDR3 comprises 15 residues. Written as DNA, the CDR3 is TGTGCCAGCAGCTTAATGCAGGGACACAATCAGCCCCAGCATTTT. Its protein product is CASSLMQGHNQPQHF.

This clone was recorded a few times. The chain carries TRBV28 and TRBJ2-6, with D uncertain. Germline V CDR1 and CDR2: MDHEN, SYDVKM. V lost 6 bases and J 2 bases, leaving 14 bases between the germline ends. This CDR3 has 16 amino acids. The CDR3 DNA is TGTGCCAGCAGCCCTGGAGTATTTGCTGGGGCCAACGTCCTGACTTTC. It specifies CASSPGVFAGANVLTF.

This clone has a handful of counts. The rearrangement joins TRBV5-4 to TRBJ2-1; TRBD2 might be the D (6 bases). Looked up from germline, CDR1 is SGHNT and CDR2 is YYREEE (reference sequence). The CDR3 extends over 16 amino acids. V lost 4 bases and J 5 bases, leaving 19 bases between the germline ends. DNA for the CDR3: TGTGCCAGCAGCCAAGATCTTCGGACTACTCACAATGAGCAGTTCTTC. This gives the protein CASSQDLRTTHNEQFF.

This clone was seen ten or more times. The CDR3 loop reads CASSQSGTSKETQYF. The CDR3 DNA is TGTGCCAGCAGCCAATCCGGGACTAGCAAAGAGACCCAGTACTTC. The V gene is TRBV4-2, the J gene TRBJ2-5, with 9 bases lining up with TRBD2. J lost 3 bases, V lost 2 bases, and 4 bases had no gene match. The germline V gene encodes CDR1 LGHNA and CDR2 YNFKEQ. The CDR3 consists of 15 residues.

The chain employs TRBV20-1 and TRBJ2-7; 7 nucleotides line up with TRBD1. With 5 bases clipped from V and 5 bases from J, the junction kept 3 bases outside the gene matches. Germline lookup yields CDR1 DFQATT and CDR2 SNEGSKA (reference sequence). This CDR3 spans 11 amino acids. The CDR3, as DNA: TGCAGTGCTGGGGACAGCCACGAGCAGTACTTC. Translation gives CSAGDSHEQYF.

This clone was counted a few times. The CDR3: CASSFNEQYF. The DNA of the CDR3 is TGCGCCAGCAGCTTTAACGAGCAGTACTTC. This chain uses TRBV5-1 with TRBJ2-7; D is ambiguous. Per the germline V gene, CDR1 is SGHRS and CDR2 is YFSETQ. The CDR3 is 10 residues long. Trimming took 2 bases from V and 5 from J, leaving 2 bases between them. Complete variable domain (other parts from reference TRBV5-1 and TRBJ2-7): KAGVTQTPRYLIKTRGQQVTLSCSPISGHRSVSWYQQTPGQGLQFLFEYFSETQRNKGNFPGRFSGRQFSNSRSEMNVSTLELGDSALYLCASSFNEQYFGPGTRLTVT.

This clone was seen more than once but under ten times. The chain employs TRBV5-1 and TRBJ1-4, with 7 bases lining up with TRBD1. Trimming took 2 bases from V and 5 from J; bases not matched to a gene: 3. In germline, CDR1 is SGHRS, CDR2 YFSETQ. The CDR3 has 14 amino acids. CDR3 coding DNA: TGCGCCAGCAGCTTCCAGGGGGAAAATGAAAAACTGTTTTTT. This translates into CASSFQGENEKLFF.